This TCR beta chain was identified in a study of CD8 T cells in Susac syndrome (dated by TCRdb to between 2018 and 2021). About the investigation overall: Among the Susac syndrome patients who were sequenced, clinically active disease was present in more than 5 and clinical remission was observed in under ten. At blood withdrawal, Susac syndrome patients were therapy-naive, treated with corticosteroids (with IVIg additionally given to some), or treated with IVIg alone. Whether CD8+ T cell activation and differentiation in Susac syndrome was antigen driven was tested using repertoire sequencing. What the research found in general, with its limitations: In patients with Susac syndrome, the CD4+ T cell repertoire showed no detectable clonal expansion. The number of individuals in the TCR sequencing and HLA analysis was recognized as being relatively small.

CDR1 and CDR2, per the germline V gene, are SGHTA and FQGNSA. V loses 2 bases, J loses 6 bases, and the germline ends lie 10 bases apart. The CDR3 goes from the cysteine to the phenylalanine over 14 residues. CDR3 DNA only is kept here, 42 bases in frame from base 1. As to this clonotype: Its antigen is not yet known. Base-call qualities are not available, and no considerably larger clone is one nucleotide away.

RNA was extracted with the RNeasy kit and about 0.5 to 1 ug was reverse transcribed using random hexamers. The immunoSEQ multiplex PCR assay, which covers 54 Vbeta and 13 Jbeta segments, was used to amplify TCR beta CDR3 regions. PCR amplification bias was corrected by using a synthetic template baseline for primer optimization and computational correction. On the authors' methods: Only productive sequences were kept, with reads annotated to V, D and J genes according to IMGT and analyzed in immunoSEQ Analyzer. Clonality was calculated as one minus the Shannon entropy normalized by log2 of the number of productive unique sequences. For each patient and control, public and private clones were evaluated among the 100 most prevalent clones. A clone was defined as Susac-specific if it was absent from the healthy and MS cohorts, from 1052 published viral clones and from other ImmuneACCESS disease sequences. The public reads were reprocessed in TCRdb via fastp at Q25 and MiXCR, keeping in-frame beta chains. Identical CDR3 protein sequences are pooled into one entry, listed with their most common genes and DNA. The V and J calls follow TCRdb's processing rather than the paper's. The sample table shows 170,000 or so distinct CDR3 sequences, and 90% to 95% are seen once. The ten largest clonotypes hold 0.12% of the sample.

Peripheral blood CD8+ and CD4+ T cells from healthy donors, Susac syndrome patients and multiple sclerosis patients were profiled using high-throughput TCR beta sequencing. The Susac syndrome patients fulfilled recently defined diagnostic criteria for definite or probable disease. Bulk CD8+ and CD4+ T cells were purified by magnetic negative isolation, whereas CD8+ TEMRA cells were enriched by FACS. Blood was collected in EDTA tubes and processed within 24 hours, with PBMCs isolated through density gradient centrifugation. PBMCs destined for TCR sequencing were cryopreserved in liquid nitrogen and later thawed in a 37 °C water bath. A purity of at least 90% was achieved for sorted or isolated CD4+, CD8+ and CD8+ TEMRA cells.

Here the chain combines TRBV7-2 and TRBJ2-2, with no D gene named confidently. The sequenced material came from CD4+ T cells from PBMCs. The receptor was isolated from a human donor with Susac syndrome. This receptor carries the CDR3 CASSLLSVAGELFF. The sequenced DNA is TGTGCCAGCAGCTTATTGTCGGTGGCCGGGGAGCTGTTTTTT.